This T cell receptor beta chain was recovered during a study of T cells after yellow fever vaccination. Study-wide results and limits: Though weaker, the secondary response peaked faster, on day 5 versus 15. Post-booster samples contained most primary-vaccination clones (approximately 97% CD4, around 89% CD8).

With regard to this clonotype: What it recognizes is unknown.

The germline V gene encodes CDR1 SGHRS and CDR2 YFSETQ. The CDR3 is made up of 18 amino acids. V lost 2 bases and J lost 1; bases outside the gene matches: 9. TCRdb itself ran the 5' RACE reads through MiXCR, one entry per CDR3 protein. The sample yields approximately 350,000 distinct CDR3 sequences, around 10% seen once. The sequences come from PBMCs, collected on the day of the first yellow fever vaccination. This receptor was taken from a man younger than 35 who received the YFV17D yellow fever vaccine. The V call is TRBV5-1, the J call TRBJ2-2; 9 bases are shared with TRBD1. The CDR3 sequence is CASSLQPTGQGNTGELFF. CDR3 bases: TGCGCCAGCAGCTTACAACCTACGGGACAGGGGAACACCGGGGAGCTGTTTTTT.